The clone carrying this T cell receptor (beta chain) turned up a few times. Assay used: immunoSEQ multiplex PCR; TCRdb lists only in-frame clones, some missing. Of over 100,000 clones in the sample, more than 75% were seen once. This specimen comes from a study of blood T cell repertoires in COVID-19. V dropped 6 bases and J dropped 3 bases, with 14 bases sitting between them. The germline V gene has CDR1 MNHNY and CDR2 SVGAGI (reference sequence). This CDR3 is 14 amino acids long. Sequencing was done on a sample of peripheral blood. The chain carries TRBV6-6 and TRBJ1-2; D may be TRBD1 (5 bases). The source is a man aged 40-49 years with acute or convalescent COVID-19. The CDR3 DNA reads TGTGCCAGCAGAGGGACTGTTACTGACTATGGCTACACCTTC. It yields the protein CASRGTVTDYGYTF.